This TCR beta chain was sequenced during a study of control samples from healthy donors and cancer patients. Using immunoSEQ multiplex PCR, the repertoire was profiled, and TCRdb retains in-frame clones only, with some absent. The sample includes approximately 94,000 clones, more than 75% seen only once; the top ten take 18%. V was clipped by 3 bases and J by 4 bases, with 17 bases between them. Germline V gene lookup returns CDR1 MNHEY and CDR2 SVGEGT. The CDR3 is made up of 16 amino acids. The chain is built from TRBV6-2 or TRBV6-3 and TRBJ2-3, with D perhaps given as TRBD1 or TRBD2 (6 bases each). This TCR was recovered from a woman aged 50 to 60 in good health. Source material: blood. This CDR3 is CASSYLGGAGSDTQYF. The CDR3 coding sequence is TGTGCCAGCAGTTATCTCGGGGGCGCGGGCTCAGATACGCAGTATTTT.